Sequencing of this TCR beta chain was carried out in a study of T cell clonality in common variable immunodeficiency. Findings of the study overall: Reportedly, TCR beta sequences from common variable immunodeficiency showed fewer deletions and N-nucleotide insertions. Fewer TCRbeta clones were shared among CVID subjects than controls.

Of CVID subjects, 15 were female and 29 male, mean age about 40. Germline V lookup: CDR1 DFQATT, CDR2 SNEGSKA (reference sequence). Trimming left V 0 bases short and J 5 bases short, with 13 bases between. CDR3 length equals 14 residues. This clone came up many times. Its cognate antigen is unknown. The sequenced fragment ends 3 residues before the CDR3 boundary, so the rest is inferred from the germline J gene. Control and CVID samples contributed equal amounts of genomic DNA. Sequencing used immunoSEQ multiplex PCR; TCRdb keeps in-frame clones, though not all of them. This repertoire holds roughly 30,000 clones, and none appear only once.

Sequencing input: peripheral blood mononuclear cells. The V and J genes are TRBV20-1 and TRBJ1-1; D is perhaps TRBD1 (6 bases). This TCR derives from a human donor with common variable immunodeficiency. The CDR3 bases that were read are TGCAGTGCTAGAGATCGGATCGGGACAACTGAA. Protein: CSARDRIGTTE. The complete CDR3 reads CSARDRIGTTEAFF.